This T cell receptor (beta chain) stems from a study of T-cell reconstitution after alpha-beta-depleted transplantation in children. This clonotype was recorded at least ten times. The authors prepared the TCRbeta library with unique molecular identifiers. TCRdb itself ran the PCR reads through MiXCR, one entry per CDR3 protein. The data hold hundreds of thousands of distinct CDR3 sequences, with 16% observed a single time. Trimming removed 3 bases at V and 4 bases at J, with 9 bases between. This CDR3 region has 13 residues. The sequence derives from a human donor who donated a stem cell graft to a child with acute myeloid leukemia. The rearrangement uses TRBV12-3 or TRBV12-4 and TRBJ1-1; the D is unclear. The sequenced sample was PBMCs from the stem cell graft donor, obtained from the stem cell graft. The CDR3 spells CASSLGAFTEAFF. CDR3 nucleotide sequence: TGTGCCAGCAGTTTGGGCGCATTCACTGAAGCTTTCTTT.